The text below deals with one T cell receptor (beta chain). This sample was included in a study of blood T cell repertoires in COVID-19. About the study: The study drew acute and convalescent COVID-19 samples from the United States, Italy and Spain.

Libraries were prepared by immunoSEQ multiplex PCR; TCRdb keeps only in-frame clonotypes and omits some of them. The repertoire consists of nearly 100,000 clones, with around 85% occurring once and the leading ten covering approximately 15%. This TCR derives from an older woman with acute or convalescent COVID-19. The sample was peripheral blood.

Here the CDR3 DNA reads TGCAGCGTTGAACCACTAGCGAGGGGTTACAATGAGCAGTTCTTC. Protein product: CSVEPLARGYNEQFF. J is TRBJ2-1 and V is TRBV29-1, with 7 bases that match TRBD2. The CDR3 is 15 residues long. With V trimmed by 2 bases and J by 4 bases, 8 bases remained unmatched. CDR1 SQVTM and CDR2 ANQGSEA come from the germline V gene.